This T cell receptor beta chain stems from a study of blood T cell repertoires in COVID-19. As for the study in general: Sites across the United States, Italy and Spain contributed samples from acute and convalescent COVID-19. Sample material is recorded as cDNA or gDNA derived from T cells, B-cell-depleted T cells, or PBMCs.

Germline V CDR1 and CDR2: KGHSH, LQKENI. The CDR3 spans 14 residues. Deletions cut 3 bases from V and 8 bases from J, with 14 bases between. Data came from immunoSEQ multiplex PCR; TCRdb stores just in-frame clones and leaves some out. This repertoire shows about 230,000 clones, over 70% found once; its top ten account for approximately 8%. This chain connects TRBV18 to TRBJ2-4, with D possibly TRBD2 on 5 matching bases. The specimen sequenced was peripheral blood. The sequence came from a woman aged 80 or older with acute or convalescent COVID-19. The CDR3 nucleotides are TGTGCCAGCTCACCCCCTACTAGGGTGGACATTCAGTACTTC. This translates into CASSPPTRVDIQYF.